The 17 T cell receptor beta chains given below trace back to one sample, sequenced in a study of response to subunit inactivated influenza vaccine. One entry per CDR3 protein results from TCRdb running MiXCR on the RT-PCR reads. The data contain 400,000 to 650,000 distinct CDR3 sequences, approximately 7.8% of them singletons. The sequencing used PBMCs from blood, collected less than 30 months after vaccination. These receptors all stem from a man between 50 and 69 years old who received an inactivated influenza vaccine.

At least ten counts were recorded for this clonotype. The rearrangement links TRBV4-1 to TRBJ1-5; D is undetermined. V lost 3 bases and J lost 9, with 12 bases in between. The CDR3 has 13 residues. Germline V gene lookup returns CDR1 MGHRA and CDR2 YSYEKL. CDR3 nucleotide sequence: TGCGCCAGCAGCCATTCAGGTGTTAGGCCCCAGCATTTT. Residues: CASSHSGVRPQHF.

At least ten counts were recorded for this clonotype. The gene calls are TRBV3-1 and TRBJ2-7; TRBD1 agrees at 9 bases. V lost 4 bases to trimming and J lost 5 bases; unmatched junction nucleotides: 12. The CDR3 is 16 amino acids. Germline loops: CDR1 LGHDT, CDR2 YNNKEL (reference sequence). The CDR3 spells CASSLSPGQGLDEQYF. The CDR3, as DNA: TGTGCCAGCAGCCTATCTCCGGGACAGGGCTTGGACGAGCAGTACTTC.

The chain employs TRBV7-2 and TRBJ2-7, with D unresolved. Germline-derived CDR1 and CDR2 are SGHTA and FQGNSA. The V end was cut by 1 base, the J end by 3 bases, with 13 bases between. The CDR3 is 15 residues long. In nucleotides, the CDR3 is TGTGCCAGCAGCTTAGTCTGGCAGAAGGGCTACGAGCAGTACTTC. Translation: CASSLVWQKGYEQYF.

This clonotype was counted a few times. The genes are TRBV24-1 and TRBJ1-2; D unclear. The CDR3 runs 14 residues. V lost 2 bases to trimming and J lost 3 bases, with 9 bases between them. From germline, CDR1 is KGHDR and CDR2 SFDVKD. The CDR3 bases are TGTGCCACCAGTGATTCAAACAGCTACTATGGCTACACCTTC. It encodes CATSDSNSYYGYTF.

The chain uses TRBV4-2 and TRBJ2-7; TRBD1 or TRBD2 may be the D gene (6 bases each). The CDR3 is 15 amino acids. Trimming cost V 4 bases and J 3 bases, with 16 bases left between them. CDR1 and CDR2 (germline): LGHNA, YNFKEQ. The CDR3 here is CASSPTGGPLYEQYF. The CDR3 DNA is TGTGCCAGCAGCCCAACCGGGGGCCCACTCTACGAGCAGTACTTC.

The chain couples TRBV30 to TRBJ2-7; D remains ambiguous. The CDR3 contains 11 residues. CDR1 GTSNPN and CDR2 SVGIG come from the germline V gene (reference sequence). Trimming pared 2 bases from V and 4 bases from J, leaving 6 bases between. This CDR3 is CAWSPRYEQYF. The CDR3 nucleotides are TGTGCCTGGAGTCCCCGGTACGAGCAGTACTTC.

This clonotype was detected ten times or more. This chain links TRBV20-1 with TRBJ2-7; D gene ambiguous. Germline V lookup: CDR1 DFQATT, CDR2 SNEGSKA (reference sequence). V lost 0 bases and J lost 2, with 5 bases in between. The CDR3 covers 12 residues. DNA of the CDR3: TGCAGTGCTAGAGATTCGGCCTACGAGCAGTACTTC. Its protein is CSARDSAYEQYF.

Only a few counts were recorded for this clonotype. The V call is TRBV12-3 or TRBV12-4, the J call TRBJ1-1, with D possibly TRBD1 on 5 matching bases. The V end was cut by 3 bases, the J end by 5 bases, with 16 bases between. This CDR3 is built from 15 residues. CDR3 sequence: CASSFATSGRTEAFF. The CDR3 DNA reads TGTGCCAGCAGTTTCGCCACCTCAGGGAGGACTGAAGCTTTCTTT.

The sample holds many counts of this clonotype. This rearrangement joins TRBV5-1 to TRBJ2-1; D gene ambiguous. V was shortened by 3 bases and J by 6 bases, with 7 bases between the two germline ends. The length of the CDR3 is 12 residues. Germline lookup yields CDR1 SGHRS and CDR2 YFSETQ. The CDR3: CASSSNLNEQFF. The CDR3 DNA reads as TGCGCCAGCAGCTCAAACCTCAATGAGCAGTTCTTC.

The chain links TRBV10-3 to TRBJ2-7; D might be TRBD1 (7 bases). The CDR3 covers 15 residues. CDR1 ENHRY and CDR2 SYGVKD come from the germline V gene. Deletions cut 8 bases from V and 2 bases from J, with 19 bases between. This chain's CDR3 is CAIHPGGTDTYEQYF. The CDR3 DNA reads TGTGCCATCCACCCAGGGGGGACGGATACCTACGAGCAGTACTTC.

The chain uses TRBV29-1 and TRBJ1-1; TRBD1 is a possible D gene (5 bases). Trimming took off 4 bases at V and 5 bases at J, with 17 bases between the two ends. This CDR3 contains 14 residues. Looked up from germline, CDR1 is SQVTM and CDR2 is ANQGSEA. DNA for the CDR3: TGCAGCGTTGGGGCAGGGTTCTTGGGTACTGAAGCTTTCTTT. This encodes CSVGAGFLGTEAFF.

This clonotype was picked up a small number of times. The chain employs TRBV24-1 and TRBJ1-2; 9 nucleotides match TRBD1. The CDR3 is 15 residues long. V trimming: 3 bases; J trimming: 8 bases; junction bases outside the gene matches: 9. CDR1 is KGHDR and CDR2 is SFDVKD in the germline V gene. The CDR3: CATSDIGQGNGGYTF. The CDR3 DNA is TGTGCCACCAGTGATATAGGACAGGGGAATGGAGGCTACACCTTC.

This clonotype was seen a few times. The chain combines TRBV5-1 with TRBJ2-5; 9 nucleotides line up with TRBD1. The CDR3 is made up of 14 amino acids. Germline V gene sequence: CDR1 SGHRS, CDR2 YFSETQ. Trimming at V came to 3 bases and at J to 8 bases, leaving 8 bases not matched to a gene. CDR3 bases: TGCGCCAGCAGCTCCACAGGGGGCTTAACTACCCAGTACTTC. Residues: CASSSTGGLTTQYF.

This clonotype was recorded many times. The rearrangement links TRBV12-3 or TRBV12-4 to TRBJ2-1, with D tentatively TRBD2 (7 bases). The CDR3 has 16 amino acids. V gave up 4 bases and J gave up 7 bases, with 20 bases separating them. The CDR3 reads CASSSDPGGLRNEQFF. CDR3 DNA sequence: TGTGCCAGCAGTTCCGACCCCGGGGGGCTAAGAAATGAGCAGTTCTTC.

The J gene is TRBJ1-5, the V gene TRBV18; maybe TRBD1 (6 bases). The CDR3 totals 18 residues. V gave up 2 bases and J gave up 3 bases, with 20 bases separating them. Germline V lookup: CDR1 KGHSH, CDR2 LQKENI. DNA for the CDR3: TGTGCCAGCTCACCATCAGGGGCTCAGGCTCGTGCCAATCAGCCCCAGCATTTT. Translation: CASSPSGAQARANQPQHF.

This clonotype was counted a few times. The chain combines TRBV24-1 with TRBJ2-1, with D possibly being TRBD1 or TRBD2 (6 bases each). The CDR3 runs 15 residues. Trimming removed 6 bases at V and 5 bases at J, with 16 bases between. Germline CDR1 and CDR2: KGHDR and SFDVKD. CDR3 in DNA: TGTGCCACCAGTCGCGGGGCAGGGGAACACAATGAGCAGTTCTTC. Translated, it gives CATSRGAGEHNEQFF.

This clonotype turned up a few times. The CDR3 DNA is TGTGCCAGCAGTTTCTACGGGACAGGGGTAAAGGAGAAACTGTTTTTT. Amino acids: CASSFYGTGVKEKLFF. The V gene is TRBV28, the J gene TRBJ1-4; 10 positions match TRBD1. V shed 3 bases and J 11 bases; nucleotides not matched to a gene: 12. Germline values: CDR1 MDHEN, CDR2 SYDVKM. The CDR3 contains 16 residues.